Below are 16 T cell receptor beta chains sequenced from a single sample in a study of CD8+ T cells in alopecia areata. As the sequencing template, cDNA was produced by extracting RNA and reverse transcribing it. Assay: immunoSEQ multiplex PCR; the TCRdb copy retains only in-frame clones and omits some. The sample contains under 70,000 clones, over 95% of which appear only once. The source was CD8+ T cells sorted from blood, collected at week 0. The receptors were sampled from a human donor with alopecia areata.

V is TRBV4-3 and J is TRBJ1-2; 8 nucleotides match TRBD1. The CDR3 length is 17 residues. V gave up 4 bases and J gave up 3 bases; unmatched junction bases: 13. Looked up from germline, CDR1 is LGHNA and CDR2 is YSLEER. CDR3 nucleotide sequence: TGCGCCAGCAGCCGGAATGGACAGGGATCGATTTACTATGGCTACACCTTC. Its translation: CASSRNGQGSIYYGYTF.

The J gene is TRBJ2-7, the V gene TRBV7-9, with TRBD1 identical over 8 bases. The V gene's germline CDR1 is SEHNR and CDR2 FQNEAQ (reference sequence). The J segment lost 4 bases and the V segment lost 5 bases, leaving 7 bases of the junction unmatched. The CDR3 covers 14 residues. The CDR3 spells CASSPRQGQYEQYF. For the CDR3, the DNA is TGTGCCAGCAGCCCCCGACAGGGGCAATACGAGCAGTACTTC.

This chain uses TRBV4-1 with TRBJ2-5, with a weak D call TRBD1 (6 bases). Germline V CDR1 and CDR2: MGHRA, YSYEKL. V lost 3 bases and J 4 bases, leaving 21 bases between the germline ends. The CDR3 sequence is 17 residues long. For the CDR3, the DNA is TGCGCCAGCAGCCATGCCTCAGACAGGCCGGCGGGAGAGACCCAGTACTTC. Translated: CASSHASDRPAGETQYF.

This chain links TRBV19 with TRBJ1-6; possible D gene TRBD1, 5 bases. V dropped 5 bases and J dropped 7 bases, with 18 bases sitting between them. CDR1 LNHDA and CDR2 SQIVND come from the germline V gene (reference sequence). The CDR3 length is 16 residues. The chain's CDR3 is CASSSRDRQGNSPLHF. The CDR3 DNA reads as TGTGCCAGTAGTTCCCGGGACCGTCAAGGGAATTCACCCCTCCACTTT.

V and J are TRBV4-1 and TRBJ1-6; D possibly corresponds to TRBD1 (6 bases). CDR3 size: 15 residues. Germline V gene sequence: CDR1 MGHRA, CDR2 YSYEKL. V gave up 4 bases and J gave up 8 bases, with 15 bases separating them. The CDR3 DNA is TGCGCCAGCAGCCCCCAGGGGATCGCTGATTCACCCCTCCACTTT. Its protein is CASSPQGIADSPLHF.

This chain links TRBV5-4 with TRBJ1-1; D gene unclear. CDR1 is SGHNT and CDR2 is YYREEE in the germline V gene (reference sequence). V was shortened by 5 bases and J by 6 bases, with 11 bases between the two germline ends. The CDR3 extends over 12 amino acids. CDR3 in DNA: TGTGCCAGCAGTTCGGAAGCAGCTGAAGCTTTCTTT. The encoded protein is CASSSEAAEAFF.

The genes are TRBV27 and TRBJ2-1; unclear D gene. CDR1 is MNHEY and CDR2 is SMNVEV in the germline V gene (reference sequence). Trimming took off 2 bases at V and 4 bases at J, with 3 bases between the two ends. This CDR3 region has 12 residues. CDR3 bases: TGTGCCAGCAGTTTAGGGTACAATGAGCAGTTCTTC. It is translated as CASSLGYNEQFF.

The chain carries TRBV6-5 and TRBJ2-1; D might be TRBD2 (5 bases). Germline assignment: CDR1 MNHEY and CDR2 SVGAGI. V gave up 2 bases and J gave up 10 bases, with 6 bases separating them. This CDR3 has 11 residues. This CDR3 is CASSYTGEQFF. The CDR3 bases are TGTGCCAGCAGTTACACGGGAGAGCAGTTCTTC.

The rearrangement joins TRBV5-1 to TRBJ2-1; TRBD1 or TRBD2 may be the D gene (6 bases each). The germline gives CDR1 SGHRS, CDR2 YFSETQ. This CDR3 is built from 15 residues. V shed 0 bases and J shed 2 bases, with 9 bases lying between them. CDR3 sequence (DNA): TGCGCCAGCAGCTTGGGGGGGGCCCCCTACAATGAGCAGTTCTTC. Protein product: CASSLGGAPYNEQFF.

This clone was detected only once. The V call is TRBV27, the J call TRBJ2-7; 10 bases are a match to TRBD2. V lost 6 bases and J lost 2; bases outside the gene matches: 4. The CDR3 has 14 amino acids. Germline V gene lookup returns CDR1 MNHEY and CDR2 SMNVEV (reference sequence). The CDR3 is CASSLAGEPYEQYF. The CDR3 nucleotides read TGTGCCAGCAGCCTAGCGGGGGAACCCTACGAGCAGTACTTC.

Remarks on this clone: Other DNA variants within this sample encode the same CDR3. The chain couples TRBV27 to TRBJ2-2, with D unresolved. Trimming left V 0 bases short and J 4 bases short, with 3 bases between. This CDR3 is built from 13 residues. Germline assignment: CDR1 MNHEY and CDR2 SMNVEV (reference sequence). The CDR3 here is CASSLSSTGELFF. The CDR3 DNA reads as TGTGCCAGCAGTTTATCAAGCACCGGGGAGCTGTTTTTT.

The chain combines TRBV11-2 with TRBJ2-1; 9 nucleotides line up with TRBD1. Germline CDR1 and CDR2: SGHAT and FQNNGV. The CDR3 runs 15 residues. V lost 0 bases and J lost 9; bases outside the gene matches: 6. Written as DNA, the CDR3 is TGTGCCAGCAGCTTAGATACAGGGACAGGGATTGAGCAGTTCTTC. Amino acid sequence: CASSLDTGTGIEQFF.

V and J are TRBV11-2 and TRBJ2-7; no definite D call. Trimming stripped 1 base from V and 4 bases from J, with 5 bases between. This CDR3 is built from 12 residues. The germline CDR1 and CDR2 sequences are SGHAT and FQNNGV. CDR3 residues: CASSLGWYEQYF. The CDR3 DNA sequence: TGTGCCAGCAGCTTAGGATGGTACGAGCAGTACTTC.

This rearrangement joins TRBV4-2 to TRBJ1-4, with D tentatively TRBD1 (5 bases). CDR1 is LGHNA and CDR2 is YNFKEQ in the germline V gene. Trimming pared 3 bases from V and 0 bases from J, leaving 11 bases between. The CDR3 sequence is 16 residues long. The CDR3 loop is CASSHLRGATNEKLFF. Written as DNA, the CDR3 is TGTGCCAGCAGCCATCTTAGGGGTGCAACTAATGAAAAACTGTTTTTT.

This chain connects TRBV25-1 to TRBJ1-1, with D unresolved. Per germline, CDR1 MGHDK and CDR2 SYGVNS. The CDR3 extends over 14 amino acids. The ends were cut back, 3 bases at V and 4 bases at J, with 12 bases in the middle. CDR3 loop: CASSDFGEGTEAFF. Written as DNA, the CDR3 is TGTGCCAGCAGTGACTTCGGGGAGGGCACTGAAGCTTTCTTT.

The chain employs TRBV2 and TRBJ2-1; 8 bases are shared with TRBD2. There are 15 residues in the CDR3. V dropped 4 bases and J dropped 9; count of bases not matched to a gene: 11. CDR1 and CDR2 from the germline V gene are SNHLY and FYNNEI. CDR3 loop: CASSATSGTSFEQFF. The CDR3 DNA reads as TGTGCCAGCAGTGCCACCTCCGGGACTAGTTTTGAGCAGTTCTTC.